This T cell receptor beta chain emerged from a study of blood T cell repertoires in COVID-19. About the research overall: Whether acute or convalescent, the COVID-19 samples came from the United States, Italy and Spain. Sources were T cells, B-cell-depleted T cells, or PBMCs; the material itself was cDNA or gDNA.

The CDR3 consists of 16 residues. V shed 0 bases and J 8 bases; nucleotides not matched to a gene: 7. Per germline, CDR1 SGHAT and CDR2 FQDESV (reference sequence). Authors' data handling: From reference gene primer amplification, estimates of nucleated cell counts were derived. Repertoires were generated with immunoSEQ multiplex PCR, while TCRdb's copy carries only in-frame clones and drops some. The V and J calls and clone size come from that table; D and trimming were worked out from the DNA. The sample contains under 300,000 clones, 83% of which appear only once. The V and J genes are TRBV11-1 and TRBJ2-1; 10 positions match TRBD2. The sequence was collected from a man aged 80 or over with acute or convalescent COVID-19. Input material: peripheral blood. CDR3 loop: CASSLAASGSWDEQFF. In DNA form, the CDR3 reads TGTGCCAGCAGCTTAGCGGCTAGCGGGAGTTGGGATGAGCAGTTCTTC.